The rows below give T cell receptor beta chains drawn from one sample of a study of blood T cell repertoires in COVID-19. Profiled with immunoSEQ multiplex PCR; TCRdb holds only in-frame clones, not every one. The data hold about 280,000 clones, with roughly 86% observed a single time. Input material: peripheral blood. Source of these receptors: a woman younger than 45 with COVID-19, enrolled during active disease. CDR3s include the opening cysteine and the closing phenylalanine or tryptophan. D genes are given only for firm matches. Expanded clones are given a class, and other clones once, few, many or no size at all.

CDR3: CASSLVLADTQYF
DNA: TGTGCCAGCAGTTTAGTACTGGCAGATACGCAGTATTTT
length: 13
J: TRBJ2-3
size: .
V: TRBV12-3/TRBV12-4
D: .

CDR3: CASSPHRGVNNEQFF
DNA: TGTGCCAGCAGCCCCCACAGGGGCGTCAACAATGAGCAGTTCTTC
length: 15
J: TRBJ2-1
size: .
V: TRBV7-9
D: TRBD1

CDR3: CASRTVDYGYTF
DNA: TGTGCCAGCAGGACAGTGGACTATGGCTACACCTTC
length: 12
J: TRBJ1-2
size: .
V: TRBV19
D: .

CDR3: CASTFGDYNEQFF
DNA: TGTGCCAGCACCTTTGGAGACTACAATGAGCAGTTCTTC
length: 13
J: TRBJ2-1
size: .
V: TRBV28
D: .

CDR3: CASSVGTSDQETQYF
DNA: TGTGCCAGCAGCGTGGGGACTAGCGATCAAGAGACCCAGTACTTC
length: 15
J: TRBJ2-5
size: .
V: TRBV9
D: TRBD2

CDR3: CASRQHQYYGYTF
DNA: TGTGCCAGCCGACAACACCAATACTATGGCTACACCTTC
length: 13
J: TRBJ1-2
size: .
V: TRBV6-5
D: .

CDR3: CASSEAGTNEQYF
DNA: TGCGCCAGCAGTGAGGCCGGGACAAACGAGCAGTACTTC
length: 13
J: TRBJ2-7
size: .
V: TRBV10-2
D: .

CDR3: CASSSRGWTETQYF
DNA: TGTGCCAGTAGTAGTAGGGGCTGGACCGAGACCCAGTACTTC
length: 14
J: TRBJ2-5
size: .
V: TRBV19
D: .

CDR3: CASSFPRGREVPLHF
DNA: TGTGCCAGCAGTTTCCCCAGGGGGCGAGAGGTACCCCTCCACTTT
length: 15
J: TRBJ1-6
size: .
V: TRBV28
D: TRBD1

CDR3: CASSASGGVLETQYF
DNA: TGCGCCAGCAGCGCCAGCGGGGGGGTTCTGGAGACCCAGTACTTC
length: 15
J: TRBJ2-5
size: once
V: TRBV4-1
D: TRBD2

CDR3: CASSRSYNSPLHF
DNA: TGTGCCAGCAGTCGTTCCTATAATTCACCCCTCCACTTT
length: 13
J: TRBJ1-6
size: few
V: TRBV27
D: .

CDR3: CASFFRGGYTF
DNA: TGCGCCAGCTTTTTTAGGGGTGGCTACACCTTC
length: 11
J: TRBJ1-2
size: once
V: TRBV10-2
D: .